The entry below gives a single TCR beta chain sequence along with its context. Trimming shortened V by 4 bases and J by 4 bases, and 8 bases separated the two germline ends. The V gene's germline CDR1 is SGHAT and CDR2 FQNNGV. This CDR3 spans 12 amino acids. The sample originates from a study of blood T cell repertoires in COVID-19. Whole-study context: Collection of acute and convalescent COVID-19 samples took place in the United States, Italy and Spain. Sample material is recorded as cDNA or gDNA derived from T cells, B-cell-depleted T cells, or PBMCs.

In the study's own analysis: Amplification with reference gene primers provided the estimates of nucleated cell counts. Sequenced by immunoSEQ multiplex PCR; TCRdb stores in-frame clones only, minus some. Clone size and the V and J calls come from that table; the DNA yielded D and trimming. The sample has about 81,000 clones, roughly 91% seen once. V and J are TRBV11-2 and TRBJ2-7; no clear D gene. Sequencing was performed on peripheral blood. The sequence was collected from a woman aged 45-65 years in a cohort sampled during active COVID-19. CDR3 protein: CASSSSRYEQYF. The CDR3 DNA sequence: TGTGCCAGCAGCTCCTCCCGGTACGAGCAGTACTTC.